What follows is one TCR beta chain and its context. Generated by immunoSEQ multiplex PCR, the TCRdb table keeps only in-frame clones and is missing some. This table holds 180,000 or so clones, roughly 90% found once. The entry originates in a study of blood T cell repertoires in COVID-19. CDR3 size: 17 residues. In germline, CDR1 is SGHRS, CDR2 YFSETQ. Unmatched junction bases numbered 3, after V lost 2 bases and J lost 2 bases. Sequences were obtained from PBMCs or T cells enriched from blood (not recorded which). The chain has TRBV5-1 and TRBJ2-6; 11 bases agree with TRBD1. The source of this sequence is a human donor with acute COVID-19. The donor label of this sample is uncertain. CDR3 DNA sequence: TGCGCCAGCAGCTTCGGACAGGGGGCGACTGGGGCCAACGTCCTGACTTTC. Its translation: CASSFGQGATGANVLTF.